This T cell receptor (beta chain) is from a study of blood T cells in healthy people across ages. This clonotype appeared a few times. What it recognizes is unknown. Broader study findings: Naive T cell percentage by flow cytometry tracked strongly with beta diversity.

Germline CDR1 reads SGDLS; CDR2 reads YYNGEE. V lost 3 bases, J lost 5 bases, and 8 bases stayed unmatched. The CDR3 is 15 amino acids. A second PCR of 7 to 11 cycles used a sample-barcoded 5' primer and a J-beta primer mix. TCRdb passed the 5' RACE reads through MiXCR, listing each CDR3 protein once. The profile covers fewer than 1,000,000 distinct CDR3 sequences, with around 42% appearing a single time and roughly 19% taken by the ten largest. This clonotype was sampled from a man between 60 and 70 years old in good health. The sequencing input was blood. The V and J genes are TRBV9 and TRBJ2-5; 9 nucleotides match TRBD1. This CDR3 is CASSAEGQGKETQYF. The CDR3 DNA is TGTGCCAGCAGCGCTGAGGGACAGGGCAAGGAGACCCAGTACTTC. The full variable domain, in which reference TRBV9 and TRBJ2-5 provide the parts outside the CDR3, is DSGVTQTPKHLITATGQRVTLRCSPRSGDLSVYWYQQSLDQGLQFLIQYYNGEERAKGNILERFSAQQFPDLHSELNLSSLELGDSALYFCASSAEGQGKETQYFGPGTRLLVL.